Presented here are 12 T cell receptor beta chains from one specimen sequenced in a study of blood T cell repertoires in COVID-19. Here immunoSEQ multiplex PCR was the method, and the copy in TCRdb shows in-frame clones only, minus some. The sample has about 120,000 clones, 85% to 90% seen once. Sequenced input: peripheral blood. The receptors come from a man aged 65-85 years with active or convalescent COVID-19.

The genes are TRBV12-3 or TRBV12-4 and TRBJ1-2; no reliable D call. Deletions cut 5 bases from V and 7 bases from J, with 11 bases between. The CDR3 has 12 residues. The CDR3: CASSPRGLGYTF. In DNA form, the CDR3 reads TGTGCCAGCAGTCCTCGTGGCCTTGGCTACACCTTC.

V usage is TRBV27 and J usage is TRBJ1-2, with D perhaps TRBD1 (5 bases). V was cut by 1 base and J by 6 bases, with 21 bases left in between. Germline V lookup: CDR1 MNHEY, CDR2 SMNVEV (reference sequence). The CDR3 extends over 17 amino acids. The CDR3 DNA is TGTGCCAGCAGTTTATGGGGCAGCTCCTCCTTATTCGATGGCTACACCTTC. Translated: CASSLWGSSSLFDGYTF.

The chain has TRBV12-3 or TRBV12-4 and TRBJ1-1; 7 nucleotides align to TRBD1. The CDR3 is 13 residues long. V shed 5 bases and J 1 base; nucleotides not matched to a gene: 1. The CDR3 DNA is TGTGCCAGCAGTCGACAGGGGAACACTGAAGCTTTCTTT. As protein: CASSRQGNTEAFF.

The genes are TRBV9 and TRBJ2-1; TRBD2 matches 11 bases. The germline gives CDR1 SGDLS, CDR2 YYNGEE. Germline trimming cut 0 bases from V and 8 bases from J; bases unmatched to any gene: 4. This CDR3 has 15 amino acids. The CDR3 nucleotides are TGTGCCAGCAGCGTAGCCGGGACTAGCGGCGATGAGCAGTTCTTC. Encoded protein: CASSVAGTSGDEQFF.

This clone was picked up one time. The chain has TRBV24-1 and TRBJ2-5; TRBD1 aligns across 11 bases. V shed 4 bases and J 4 bases; nucleotides not matched to a gene: 4. Germline V gives CDR1 KGHDR, CDR2 SFDVKD. The CDR3 is made up of 15 amino acids. The CDR3: CATSEAGTGGETQYF. DNA of the CDR3: TGTGCCACCAGTGAGGCCGGGACAGGGGGAGAGACCCAGTACTTC.

The V and J genes are TRBV28 and TRBJ1-1; 8 bases fit TRBD1. V was pared by 3 bases and J by 3 bases, with 6 bases of the junction left unmatched. The CDR3 runs to 15 residues. Germline lookup yields CDR1 MDHEN and CDR2 SYDVKM. CDR3 in DNA: TGTGCCAGCAGTTTTTTGGACAGGGAGGACACTGAAGCTTTCTTT. Its protein is CASSFLDREDTEAFF.

Worth noting for this clone: Different DNA sequences within this sample yield the same CDR3. The chain is built from TRBV18 and TRBJ1-1; no definite D call. CDR1 is KGHSH, CDR2 LQKENI, per germline. V was shortened by 3 bases and J by 0 bases, with 5 bases between the two germline ends. The CDR3 contains 13 residues. CDR3 DNA sequence: TGTGCCAGCTCACCTGGGCTGAACACTGAAGCTTTCTTT. Translating gives CASSPGLNTEAFF.

The gene calls are TRBV11-2 and TRBJ1-1; maybe TRBD1 (6 bases). Germline lookup yields CDR1 SGHAT and CDR2 FQNNGV. Trimming pared 5 bases from V and 4 bases from J, leaving 11 bases between. The CDR3 has 13 amino acids. In nucleotides, the CDR3 is TGTGCCAGCAGCCGGGGGGCGGGCACTGAAGCTTTCTTT. It codes for CASSRGAGTEAFF.

The chain employs TRBV7-9 and TRBJ1-6, with D uncertain. Trimming shortened V by 4 bases and J by 10 bases, and 17 bases separated the two germline ends. The CDR3 spans 15 residues. Looked up from germline, CDR1 is SEHNR and CDR2 is FQNEAQ (reference sequence). The CDR3 protein is CASSSPTDRGSPLHF. The CDR3 nucleotides read TGTGCCAGCAGCTCCCCGACCGACCGAGGGTCACCCCTCCACTTT.

In its sample, this clone was seen once. V is TRBV7-2 and J is TRBJ2-7; tentatively, D is TRBD2 (5 bases). There are 12 residues in the CDR3. Germline CDR1 reads SGHTA; CDR2 reads FQGNSA. V lost 6 bases and J lost 3, with 9 bases in between. The CDR3 DNA follows: TGTGCCAGCAGTTTCCGGGGCTACGAGCAGTACTTC. Translation gives CASSFRGYEQYF. Complete variable domain (other parts from reference TRBV7-2 and TRBJ2-7): GAGVSQSPSNKVTEKGKDVELRCDPISGHTALYWYRQSLGQGLEFLIYFQGNSAPDKSGLPSDRFSAERTGGSVSTLTIQRTQQEDSAVYLCASSFRGYEQYFGPGTRLTVT.

The chain has TRBV11-2 and TRBJ1-1; TRBD1 is a possible D gene (6 bases). V was clipped by 5 bases and J by 5 bases, with 21 bases between them. Germline CDR1 is SGHAT and CDR2 is FQNNGV. The CDR3 has 16 amino acids. The CDR3 DNA follows: TGTGCCAGCAGCCGAGTCCGGGGGCAGGGAGGGACTGAAGCTTTCTTT. Its translation is CASSRVRGQGGTEAFF.

V is TRBV5-6 and J is TRBJ2-3, with D unresolved. CDR3 length equals 13 residues. CDR1 SGHDT and CDR2 YYEEEE come from the germline V gene. Trimming pared 4 bases from V and 4 bases from J, leaving 10 bases between. The CDR3 here is CASSRKGADTQYF. As DNA, the CDR3 is TGTGCCAGCAGCCGAAAAGGAGCAGATACGCAGTATTTT.